A single sample gave rise to the 12 T cell receptor beta chains below, sequenced in a study of CD8 T cells in ankylosing spondylitis. A single record per CDR3 protein comes from TCRdb applying MiXCR to the 5' RACE reads. Of 100,000 to 150,000 distinct CDR3 sequences in the sample, about a tenth were seen once. Sequencing was done on a sample of blood, either unsorted or a sorted T cell fraction (not recorded which). The receptors were gathered from a male donor with ankylosing spondylitis or in good health (not recorded which).

This clonotype was seen more than once but under ten times. The V call is TRBV5-1, the J call TRBJ2-1, with D possibly TRBD1 on 6 matching bases. Germline V gene sequence: CDR1 SGHRS, CDR2 YFSETQ. The V end was cut by 4 bases, the J end by 4 bases, with 9 bases between. This CDR3 has 13 amino acids. Here the CDR3 DNA reads TGCGCCAGCAGCCTGGGACAATACAATGAGCAGTTCTTC. This encodes CASSLGQYNEQFF. The entire variable domain, with the rest obtained from reference TRBV5-1 and TRBJ2-1, is as follows: KAGVTQTPRYLIKTRGQQVTLSCSPISGHRSVSWYQQTPGQGLQFLFEYFSETQRNKGNFPGRFSGRQFSNSRSEMNVSTLELGDSALYLCASSLGQYNEQFFGPGTRLTVL.

In this sample, this clonotype turned up many times. The rearrangement links TRBV5-1 to TRBJ1-1, with no clear D. The germline V and J ends were trimmed by 2 bases and 0 bases, with 17 bases remaining between them. The CDR3 has 17 residues. Germline assignment: CDR1 SGHRS and CDR2 YFSETQ. The CDR3 region is CASSLSGFLSMNTEAFF. The DNA for the CDR3 is TGCGCCAGCAGCTTAAGCGGGTTTTTATCCATGAACACTGAAGCTTTCTTT. The complete variable domain, with remaining parts taken from reference TRBV5-1 and TRBJ1-1, reads KAGVTQTPRYLIKTRGQQVTLSCSPISGHRSVSWYQQTPGQGLQFLFEYFSETQRNKGNFPGRFSGRQFSNSRSEMNVSTLELGDSALYLCASSLSGFLSMNTEAFFGQGTRLTVV.

The chain links TRBV7-2 to TRBJ1-2; 11 bases map to TRBD1. CDR3 length equals 17 residues. The junction had 11 bases not matched to a gene; V was cut back by 5 bases and J by 3 bases. Germline-derived CDR1 and CDR2 are SGHTA and FQGNSA. The CDR3 DNA is TGTGCCAGCAGCACCCGTCCCGGGACAGGGGGGGACTATGGCTACACCTTC. It yields the protein CASSTRPGTGGDYGYTF.

This clonotype was seen at least ten times. The chain uses TRBV5-1 and TRBJ2-5, with D possibly being TRBD2 (5 bases). Germline V gene lookup returns CDR1 SGHRS and CDR2 YFSETQ. Trimming took off 0 bases at V and 1 base at J, with 7 bases between the two ends. CDR3 size: 14 residues. The CDR3 region has the DNA TGCGCCAGCAGCTTGGTGGGGAGCCAAGAGACCCAGTACTTC. Its translation: CASSLVGSQETQYF.

With regard to this clonotype: A much larger clone is a single base away; this may be a read error. The chain has TRBV7-9 and TRBJ2-6, with D possibly called TRBD1 or TRBD2 (5 bases each). Germline values: CDR1 SEHNR, CDR2 FQNEAQ (reference sequence). The CDR3 length is 15 residues. The CDR3 region has the DNA TGTTCCAGCAGCTTGGGGGTACCTGGGGCCAACGTCCTGACTTTC. It translates to CSSSLGVPGANVLTF.

This clonotype was seen a few times. The chain has TRBV20-1 and TRBJ2-1; TRBD2 matches at 12 bases. The CDR3 length is 13 residues. The germline V gene has CDR1 DFQATT and CDR2 SNEGSKA (reference sequence). Trimming took 8 bases from V and 8 from J; bases not matched to a gene: 7. CDR3 sequence (DNA): TGCAGTCCGACTAGCGGGAGCATGGATGAGCAGTTCTTC. Translating gives CSPTSGSMDEQFF.

This clonotype was seen a handful of times. The chain recombines TRBV27 with TRBJ2-1; TRBD2 aligns across 11 bases. V lost 2 bases to trimming and J lost 6 bases; unmatched junction nucleotides: 9. The CDR3 consists of 17 residues. Germline V lookup: CDR1 MNHEY, CDR2 SMNVEV (reference sequence). CDR3 sequence: CASSLRLAGGKINEQFF. The CDR3 nucleotides read TGTGCCAGCAGTTTACGATTAGCGGGAGGGAAGATCAATGAGCAGTTCTTC.

This clonotype was seen repeatedly, ten times or more. The V call is TRBV3-1, the J call TRBJ2-7; no reliable D call. In germline, CDR1 is LGHDT, CDR2 YNNKEL (reference sequence). The CDR3 has 12 residues. V was shortened by 4 bases and J by 3 bases, with 7 bases between the two germline ends. CDR3 nucleotide sequence: TGTGCCAGCAGCCGAACCGACTACGAGCAGTACTTC. Protein product: CASSRTDYEQYF.

In this sample, this clonotype turned up a few times. The rearrangement uses TRBV3-1 and TRBJ2-2; tentative D call: TRBD1 (6 bases). Trimming shortened V by 4 bases and J by 2 bases, and 11 bases separated the two germline ends. The CDR3 covers 15 residues. Germline-derived CDR1 and CDR2 are LGHDT and YNNKEL (reference sequence). CDR3 in DNA: TGTGCCAGCAGCCTGATGGACAGAAACACCGGGGAGCTGTTTTTT. This codes for CASSLMDRNTGELFF.

The table lists this clonotype with a few counts. The chain couples TRBV5-1 to TRBJ2-5; D remains ambiguous. The CDR3 has 14 amino acids. The V end lost 4 bases, the J end lost 5 bases, and 15 bases lay between the germline ends. The germline V gene encodes CDR1 SGHRS and CDR2 YFSETQ. The DNA of the CDR3 is TGCGCCAGCAGCCCCGTCCGTGGTGGTGAGACCCAGTACTTC. Its protein is CASSPVRGGETQYF.

As concerns this clonotype: Mismatch with germline at one junction end may stem from a read error. This chain joins TRBV7-9 and TRBJ2-2; TRBD2 is a possible D gene (5 bases). CDR1 and CDR2 (germline): SEHNR, FQNEAQ (reference sequence). This CDR3 comprises 16 residues. CDR3 coding DNA: TGTGCCAGCAGCTCCCCTCGGCTTCTTAACACCGGGGAGCTGTTTTTC. It translates to CASSSPRLLNTGELFF.

As concerns this clonotype: It may be a read error: a sequence one base away is much more abundant. The chain recombines TRBV6-6 with TRBJ1-2; the D gene is possibly TRBD1 (6 bases). The CDR3 length is 13 residues. Per the germline V gene, CDR1 is MNHNY and CDR2 is SVGAGI (reference sequence). Deletions cut 5 bases from V and 5 bases from J, with 12 bases between. The CDR3 DNA is TGTGCCAGCAGTGTTCAGGGGAATTATGGCTACACCTTC. It encodes CASSVQGNYGYTF.